One TCR beta chain is described in this entry. The antigen remains unidentified. The sample originates from a study of T cell repertoires in cytomegalovirus infection. At the level of the study: It can be stated that public TCR beta signatures indicated CMV infection as well as a matching HLA type.

TCRdb used MiXCR to reprocess the reads, holding one entry per CDR3 protein. The data contain 830,000 or so distinct CDR3 sequences, roughly 33% of them singletons. CDR1 and CDR2 from the germline V gene are MDHEN and SYDVKM. CDR3 length: 15 amino acids. Trimming left V 6 bases short and J 2 bases short, with 17 bases between. Findings of the study overall: Cumulated frequencies of public TCR beta families served to identify carriers of CMV plus the relevant HLA. HLA-C-restricted CMV-specific TCR beta clonotypes prevailed in the ex vivo response.

This chain joins TRBV28 and TRBJ2-7, with a tentative D call TRBD1 (5 bases). Source: cultured CD8+ T cells from PBMCs, taken from culture after CMV antigen stimulation. The sequence came from a human donor in good health (CMV status not recorded). Some clones in this sample may be carry-over from other donors' samples. DNA for the CDR3: TGTGCCAGCAGGTCCCGGGCAGGGAACCCCTACGAGCAGTACGTC. Its protein product is CASRSRAGNPYEQYV.